The present T cell receptor (beta chain) was sequenced within a study of shared clonotypes between healthy human individuals (dated by TCRdb to 2018 to 2020). For context, the study as a whole: A few men and a couple of women, aged 18 to 49 years, made up the cohort. Per donor, three plates each were used for CD4 naive and CD4 memory, two for CD8 naive, and one for CD8 memory. To estimate repertoire size and how much clonotype sharing occurs between individuals, the study deeply sequenced the blood TCR repertoires of roughly 5 healthy adults. To increase sequencing depth and limit assay-specific biases, different laboratories used diverse techniques to prepare libraries and sequence TCR repertoires. Per donor, leukapheresis produced somewhere between about 0.9 and 9.5 billion PBMCs. Results and caveats for the whole study, not just this receptor: Rarefaction of sorted-subset datasets indicated incomplete sequencing despite the large sequencing depth. Because the study included a small number of donors, the genetic and exposure-history diversity represented was limited. Larger estimated clonotype richness was generally found for naive subsets than for memory subsets. Pairwise subsampling led to the expectation that sequencing depth would affect the degree of clonotype sharing among donors. Sampling was restricted to blood, and TCR repertoires in tissues likely differ from the TCR repertoires found in blood. Sharing across a few donors was observed for around 4.8% of naive CD4, 3.5% of naive CD8, over 2% of memory CD4, and around 0.44% of memory CD8 clonotypes. Compared with non-shared clonotypes, the clonotypes found in all four sorted-subset donors had higher generation probabilities.

Using the deep immunoSEQ assay, multiplex PCR amplified TCR CDR3 regions from genomic DNA. Genomic DNA extracted from each cell subset was distributed evenly over all wells of several immunoSEQ 96-well plates, and each plate served as one replicate. For sorted subsets, roughly 0.2 ug genomic DNA, equal to tens of thousands of T cell genomes, was loaded into each replicate PCR. Purified libraries were quantified with a Qubit 3.0 fluorometer, sized on a Bioanalyzer 2100, and re-quantified with the KAPA Library Quantification kit. A separate single-read 150-cycle Illumina NextSeq 550 flow cell was used to sequence each immunoSEQ 96-well plate. The authors processed their data as follows. Because the immunoSEQ output included only junctional sequences and no quality scores, the filtering could not be the same as the filtering used for full-length reads. Sequences were annotated with PyIR, a Python wrapper for IgBLAST v1.9, and V/J genes and CDR3 were assigned using IMGT germline references. Reads with weak V/J assignments (E-value above 1e-6), missing CDR3, stop codons, out-of-frame junctions, or ambiguous translated residues were removed. A V3J clonotype was defined by an identical inferred V gene, J gene, and CDR3 amino acid sequence. To compute the percentage overlap between repertoires, the number of shared unique clonotypes was divided by the size of the smaller repertoire. Richness of each repertoire was evaluated using RTK rarefaction, the Chao1 estimator, and Recon v2.1 estimates of unobserved clonotypes. OLGA was used to compute generation probabilities for all TCRbeta clonotypes that the gDNA method yielded from a few donors. Entries here come from immuneACCESS through TCRdb and include only in-frame sequences with V and J called. Some clones fail to appear in such tables; in the studies checked, an unresolved V gene covers under half of the shortfall, and the cause of the remainder is unknown. For V, J and clone size, that table is used; D and trimming come from the DNA. The sample table lists about 1.9 million clones, 90% to 95% of them with a count of one. Jointly, the top ten make up more than 1.5% of the sample.

The CDR3 measures 17 amino acids from cysteine to phenylalanine. The only DNA kept is the CDR3, 51 bases in frame from the first base. Trimming takes 2 bases off V and 2 bases off J; junction bases not matched to a gene: 6. From a lookup of the germline V gene (reference sequence), CDR1 and CDR2 are MNHEY and SMNVEV. As concerns this clone: Its recognized antigen is unknown. Per-base quality was not reported, and no clone a single base away is much larger than it.

CD8 naive samples were obtained by positive selection for CCR7 among CD45RO-negative cells, yielding a CD45RA+CCR7+ population from which TemRA cells were excluded. Healthy HIV-negative adults with no recently reported acute infections or vaccinations were included as donors. Every donor was a Caucasian adult residing in Nashville, Tennessee, USA. Blood was obtained by leukapheresis, after which PBMCs were separated by Ficoll-Histopaque density gradient centrifugation and cryopreserved in liquid nitrogen vapor phase. Analytical flow cytometry was used to check the purity and quantity of each magnetically sorted T cell population. Genomic DNA was isolated from every sorted fraction and measured by UV absorbance on a Nanodrop 2000c.

This chain joins TRBV27 to TRBJ2-3, and 11 junction bases match TRBD2. Sample: naive CD8+ T cells from PBMCs. Explained via the paper, the cell subset or site label denotes: CD45RA+CCR7+. The TCR originated in a man between 18 and 29 years old in good health. Some clones in this sample may be carry-over from other donors' samples. The CDR3 region has the sequence CASSLVGTSGLTDTQYF. The DNA sequence is as follows: TGTGCCAGCAGTTTAGTGGGGACTAGCGGACTCACAGATACGCAGTATTTT.